This T cell receptor (beta chain) derives from a study of blood T cell repertoires in COVID-19. Germline CDR1 and CDR2: SGHTA and FQGNSA. The CDR3 sequence is 15 residues long. V trimming: 5 bases; J trimming: 4 bases; junction bases outside the gene matches: 5. The authors' processing: Reference gene primer amplification in the assay estimated nucleated cell counts. Sequenced by immunoSEQ multiplex PCR; TCRdb stores in-frame clones only, minus some. The D gene and trimming were derived from the DNA, and the V and J assignments and clone size from that table. The sample yields some 270,000 clones, around 90% seen once.

This TCR was recovered from a man in his fifties or sixties with acute or convalescent COVID-19. The chain recombines TRBV7-2 with TRBJ2-5; 12 bases agree with TRBD2. The sample comprised peripheral blood. CDR3 coding DNA: TGTGCCAGCAGCCCTGCGACTAGCGGGGGAGAGACCCAGTACTTC. It encodes CASSPATSGGETQYF.